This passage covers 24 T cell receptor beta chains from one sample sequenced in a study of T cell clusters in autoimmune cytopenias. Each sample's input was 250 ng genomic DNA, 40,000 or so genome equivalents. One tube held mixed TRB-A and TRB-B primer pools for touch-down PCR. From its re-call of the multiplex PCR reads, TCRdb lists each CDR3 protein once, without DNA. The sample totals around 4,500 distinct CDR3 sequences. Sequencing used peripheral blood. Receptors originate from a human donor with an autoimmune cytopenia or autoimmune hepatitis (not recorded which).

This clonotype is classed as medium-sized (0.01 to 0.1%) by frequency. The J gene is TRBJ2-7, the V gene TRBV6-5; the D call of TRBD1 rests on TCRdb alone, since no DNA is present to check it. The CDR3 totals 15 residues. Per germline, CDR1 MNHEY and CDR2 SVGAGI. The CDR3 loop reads CASSYSGQGPGEQYF.

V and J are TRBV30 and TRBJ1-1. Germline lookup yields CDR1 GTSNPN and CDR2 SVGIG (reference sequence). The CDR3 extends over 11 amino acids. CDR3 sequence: CAWLKNTEAFF.

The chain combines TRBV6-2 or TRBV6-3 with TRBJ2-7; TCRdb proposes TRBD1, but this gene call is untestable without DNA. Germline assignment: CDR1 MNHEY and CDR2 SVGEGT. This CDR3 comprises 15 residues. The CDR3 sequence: CASRAPNRDPYEQYF.

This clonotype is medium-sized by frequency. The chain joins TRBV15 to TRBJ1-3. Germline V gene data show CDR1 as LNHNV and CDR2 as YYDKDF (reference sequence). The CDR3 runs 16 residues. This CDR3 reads CATSGWTGSSGNTIYF.

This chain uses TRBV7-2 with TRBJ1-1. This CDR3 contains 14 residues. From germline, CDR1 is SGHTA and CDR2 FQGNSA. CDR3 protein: CASSSYLRRTEAFF.

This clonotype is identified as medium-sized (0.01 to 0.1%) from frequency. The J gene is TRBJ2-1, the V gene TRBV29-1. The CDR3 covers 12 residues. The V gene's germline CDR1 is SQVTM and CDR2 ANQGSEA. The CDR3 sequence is CSVDSSGNEQFF.

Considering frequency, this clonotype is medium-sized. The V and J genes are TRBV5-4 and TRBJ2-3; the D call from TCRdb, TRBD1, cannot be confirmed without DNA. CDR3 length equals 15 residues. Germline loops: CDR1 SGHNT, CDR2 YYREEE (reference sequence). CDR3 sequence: CASSLPGDSTDTQYF.

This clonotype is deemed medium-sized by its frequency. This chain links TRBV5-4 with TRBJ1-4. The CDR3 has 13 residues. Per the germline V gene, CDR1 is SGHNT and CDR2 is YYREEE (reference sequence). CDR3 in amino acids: CASSLDRLGKLFF.

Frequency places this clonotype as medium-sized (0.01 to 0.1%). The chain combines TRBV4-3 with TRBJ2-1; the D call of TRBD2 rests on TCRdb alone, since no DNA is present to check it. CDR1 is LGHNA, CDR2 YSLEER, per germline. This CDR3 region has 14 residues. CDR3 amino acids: CASSMEDGGNEQFF.

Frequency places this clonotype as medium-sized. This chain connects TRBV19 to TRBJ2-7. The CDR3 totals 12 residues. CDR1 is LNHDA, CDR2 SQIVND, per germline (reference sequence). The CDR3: CASSMRRNEQYF.

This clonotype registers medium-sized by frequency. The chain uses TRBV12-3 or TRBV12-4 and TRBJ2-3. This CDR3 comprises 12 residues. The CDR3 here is CASSLGTDTQYF.

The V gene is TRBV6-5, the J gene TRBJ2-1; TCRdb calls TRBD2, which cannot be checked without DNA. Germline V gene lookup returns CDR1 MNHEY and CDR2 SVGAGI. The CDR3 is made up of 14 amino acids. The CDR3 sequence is CASSPAGTSYEQFF.

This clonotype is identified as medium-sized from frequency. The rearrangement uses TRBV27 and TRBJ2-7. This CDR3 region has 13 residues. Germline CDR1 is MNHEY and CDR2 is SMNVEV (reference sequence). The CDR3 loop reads CASSLTRGTEQYF.

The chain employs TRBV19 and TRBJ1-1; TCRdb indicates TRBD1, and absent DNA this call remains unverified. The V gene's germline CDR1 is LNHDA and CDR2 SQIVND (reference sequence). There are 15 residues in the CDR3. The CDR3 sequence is CASSRTGGSNTEAFF.

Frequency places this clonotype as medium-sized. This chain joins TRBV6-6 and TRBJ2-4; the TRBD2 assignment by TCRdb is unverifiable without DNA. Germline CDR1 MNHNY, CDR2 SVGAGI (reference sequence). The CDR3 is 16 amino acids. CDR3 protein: CASSFNAGAVKNIQYF.

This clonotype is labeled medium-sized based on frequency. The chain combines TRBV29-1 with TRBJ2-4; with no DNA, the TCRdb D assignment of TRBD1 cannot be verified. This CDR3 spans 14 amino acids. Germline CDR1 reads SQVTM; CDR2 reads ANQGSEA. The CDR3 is CSVARDSNKNIQYF.

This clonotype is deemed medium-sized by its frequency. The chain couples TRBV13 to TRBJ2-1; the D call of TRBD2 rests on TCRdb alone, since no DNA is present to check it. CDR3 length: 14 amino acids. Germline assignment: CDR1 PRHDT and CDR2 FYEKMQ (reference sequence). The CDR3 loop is CASSPQRGGNEQFF. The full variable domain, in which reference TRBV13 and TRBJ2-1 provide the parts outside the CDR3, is AAGVIQSPRHLIKEKRETATLKCYPIPRHDTVYWYQQGPGQDPQFLISFYEKMQSDKGSIPDRFSAQQFSDYHSELNMSSLELGDSALYFCASSPQRGGNEQFFGPGTRLTVL.

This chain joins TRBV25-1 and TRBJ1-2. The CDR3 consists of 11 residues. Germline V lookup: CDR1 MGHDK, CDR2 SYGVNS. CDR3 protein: CASSDLRAVAF.

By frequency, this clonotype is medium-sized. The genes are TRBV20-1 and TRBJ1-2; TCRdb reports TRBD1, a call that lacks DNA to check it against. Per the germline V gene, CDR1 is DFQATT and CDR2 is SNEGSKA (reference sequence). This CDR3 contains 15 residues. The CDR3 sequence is CSAREAPGANYGYTF.

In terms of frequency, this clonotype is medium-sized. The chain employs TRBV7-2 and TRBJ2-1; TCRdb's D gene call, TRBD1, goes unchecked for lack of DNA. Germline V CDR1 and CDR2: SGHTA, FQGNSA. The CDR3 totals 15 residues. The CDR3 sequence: CASSLDGIGYNEQFF.

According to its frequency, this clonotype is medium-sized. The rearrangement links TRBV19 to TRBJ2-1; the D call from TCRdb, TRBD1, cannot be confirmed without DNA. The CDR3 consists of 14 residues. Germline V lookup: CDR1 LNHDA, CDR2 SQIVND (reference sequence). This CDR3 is CASSMGYRGLEQFF.

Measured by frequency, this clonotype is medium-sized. CDR3: CASSTERGTNTGELFF. This chain links TRBV18 with TRBJ2-2; TCRdb's assignment of TRBD2 cannot be checked, as there is no DNA. Germline CDR1 and CDR2: KGHSH and LQKENI. The CDR3 runs to 16 residues.

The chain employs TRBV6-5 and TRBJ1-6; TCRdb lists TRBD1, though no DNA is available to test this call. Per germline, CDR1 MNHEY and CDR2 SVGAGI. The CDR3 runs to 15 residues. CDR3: CASSLRDSYNSPLHF.

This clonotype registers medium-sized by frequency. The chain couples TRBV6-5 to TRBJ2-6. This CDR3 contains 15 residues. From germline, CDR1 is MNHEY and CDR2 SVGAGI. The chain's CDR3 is CASSYEYSGANVLTF.